Listed here are 30 T cell receptor beta chains from one sample, sequenced in a study of CD8+CD57+ T cells in acquired aplastic anemia. Before being chosen for sequencing, patients had shown CD8+CD57+ cell expansion by flow cytometry. Profiles of TCR beta VDJ and CDR3 were generated from a genomic DNA template. TCRdb called the reads again in MiXCR, with one record for every CDR3 protein. The table has 170,000 or so distinct CDR3 sequences, 45% to 50% seen once; the top ten hold about 30%. The sample taken for sequencing was sorted CD4+, CD8+, or CD8+CD57+ T cells (not recorded which) from PBMCs. These receptors originate from a human donor with aplastic anemia.

This clonotype was seen only a few times. A much larger clone lies a single base off, so this may be a read error. V gene TRBV5-1 combines with J gene TRBJ2-1; D may be TRBD1 (5 bases). Germline V gene lookup returns CDR1 SGHRS and CDR2 YFSETQ. CDR3 length: 16 residues. The CDR3 DNA reads TGCGCCAGCAGCTTGACAGGCTACGACTCCTACAGTGAGCAGTTCTTC. Translating gives CASSLTGYDSYSEQFF.

The rearrangement joins TRBV30 to TRBJ1-5, with TRBD1 identical over 8 bases. The CDR3 covers 13 residues. J gave up 4 bases and V 4 bases, and 3 bases lay outside the gene matches. Germline loops: CDR1 GTSNPN, CDR2 SVGIG (reference sequence). The CDR3, as DNA: TGTGCCTGGACAGGGGGCGGAAATCAGCCCCAGCATTTT. Residues: CAWTGGGNQPQHF.

This chain links TRBV10-3 with TRBJ2-5; 7 bases match TRBD1. Losses at the gene ends were 2 bases for V and 3 bases for J; bases not matched to a gene: 3. The CDR3 loop spans 14 amino acids. Looked up from germline, CDR1 is ENHRY and CDR2 is SYGVKD. CDR3 in amino acids: CAISEAGGEETQYF. CDR3 in DNA: TGTGCCATCAGTGAGGCAGGGGGAGAAGAGACCCAGTACTTC.

The chain links TRBV11-1 to TRBJ2-3; 9 positions agree with TRBD2. The CDR3 contains 20 residues. V shed 3 bases, J shed 6 bases, and the junction held 22 bases outside the gene matches. CDR1 is SGHAT and CDR2 is FQDESV in the germline V gene (reference sequence). CDR3 sequence: CASSFSPFEILAGEGDTQYF. DNA of the CDR3: TGTGCCAGCAGCTTTTCCCCATTCGAAATTTTAGCGGGAGAGGGGGATACGCAGTATTTT.

As to this clonotype: A much larger clone sits a single nucleotide away, making a read error possible. The chain has TRBV5-6 and TRBJ2-7; D could derive from TRBD1 or TRBD2 (5 bases each). With 4 bases removed from V and 3 bases from J, the gap between germline ends came to 11 bases. CDR1 is SGHDT and CDR2 is YYEEEE in the germline V gene. The CDR3 is made up of 13 amino acids. CDR3: CASSPGTNYEQYF. The CDR3 region has the DNA TGTGCCAGCAGCCCCGGGACCAACTACGAGCAGTACTTC.

This clonotype was observed a single time. Just one base apart from a much larger clone, this may be a read error. It is likely a read error, because the conserved phenylalanine at the end of the CDR3 is missing. The rearrangement links TRBV9 to TRBJ2-7, with no clear D. CDR3 size: 12 residues. Germline CDR1 reads SGDLS; CDR2 reads YYNGEE. V gave up 4 bases and J gave up 7 bases, with 12 bases separating them. CDR3 region: CASSQDLREQYS. CDR3 nucleotides: TGTGCCAGCAGCCAAGATTTACGGGAGCAGTACTCC.

The chain employs TRBV2 and TRBJ2-7; 7 nucleotides agree with TRBD1. There are 15 residues in the CDR3. The trim removed 5 bases at V and 0 bases at J, leaving 7 bases unmatched. Germline CDR1 and CDR2: SNHLY and FYNNEI. CDR3 residues: CASSKDRIGSYEQYF. CDR3 DNA: TGTGCCAGCAGTAAGGACAGGATAGGCTCCTACGAGCAGTACTTC.

This clonotype was found many times. J is TRBJ2-1 and V is TRBV7-3, with TRBD2 identical over 7 bases. This CDR3 is 12 amino acids long. Trimming took 3 bases from V and 9 from J; bases not matched to a gene: 2. The germline gives CDR1 SGHTA, CDR2 FQGTGA. The CDR3 DNA reads as TGTGCCAGCAGCTTCTCTAGCGGTGAGCAGTTCTTC. Protein product: CASSFSSGEQFF.

The chain is built from TRBV20-1 and TRBJ1-2; 8 bases map to TRBD1. Unmatched junction bases numbered 4, after V lost 6 bases and J lost 1 base. The CDR3 covers 13 residues. In germline, CDR1 is DFQATT, CDR2 SNEGSKA (reference sequence). The CDR3 DNA follows: TGCAGTGCCACCGACAGGGGTAACTATGGCTACACCTTC. It codes for CSATDRGNYGYTF.

This clonotype has at least ten counts. This chain joins TRBV19 and TRBJ1-5; D gene uncertain. V was pared by 2 bases and J by 2 bases, with 4 bases between. There are 13 residues in the CDR3. Germline CDR1 LNHDA, CDR2 SQIVND (reference sequence). The CDR3 coding sequence is TGTGCCAGTAGTATAAACCGCAATCAGCCCCAGCATTTT. Amino acid sequence: CASSINRNQPQHF.

As concerns this clonotype: Since no conserved phenylalanine or tryptophan closes the CDR3, a read error is the likely cause. The chain recombines TRBV7-2 with TRBJ2-5; TRBD2 matches at 10 bases. V lost 6 bases and J lost 5; bases outside the gene matches: 0. The CDR3 totals 12 residues. Germline CDR1 is SGHTA and CDR2 is FQGNSA. CDR3 nucleotide sequence: TGTGCCAGCAGGACTAGCGGGGAGACCCAGTACTCC. Residues: CASRTSGETQYS.

The chain uses TRBV20-1 and TRBJ1-6; D is unresolved. Germline V CDR1 and CDR2: DFQATT, SNEGSKA (reference sequence). The length of the CDR3 is 11 residues. With 6 bases removed from V and 9 bases from J, the gap between germline ends came to 9 bases. DNA for the CDR3: TGCAGTGCCCAGGAAGGTTCACCCCTCCACTTT. Translated: CSAQEGSPLHF.

This chain links TRBV27 with TRBJ2-7, with 7 bases fitting TRBD2. Germline loops: CDR1 MNHEY, CDR2 SMNVEV (reference sequence). J gave up 2 bases and V 7 bases, and 8 bases lay outside the gene matches. This CDR3 has 14 amino acids. Here the CDR3 reads CASKASSGTYEQYF. The CDR3 nucleotides are TGTGCCAGCAAGGCGTCTAGCGGAACCTACGAGCAGTACTTC.

The chain combines TRBV7-8 with TRBJ1-1, with D perhaps TRBD1 (6 bases). Trimming pared 3 bases from V and 4 bases from J, leaving 12 bases between. Per the germline V gene, CDR1 is SGHVS and CDR2 is FQNEAQ. The length of the CDR3 is 14 residues. The CDR3 protein is CASSFLGGGTEAFF. CDR3 coding DNA: TGTGCCAGCAGCTTTCTAGGGGGAGGCACTGAAGCTTTCTTT.

The chain recombines TRBV24-1 with TRBJ2-7; TRBD1 agrees at 10 bases. The V and J ends lost 9 bases and 4 bases, in that order; junction bases with no gene match: 5. In germline, CDR1 is KGHDR, CDR2 SFDVKD. The CDR3 extends over 13 amino acids. The CDR3 protein is CATGTGDFYEQYF. The CDR3 DNA reads as TGTGCCACCGGGACAGGGGACTTTTACGAGCAGTACTTC.

A note on this clonotype: A much more abundant neighbour one base away suggests this may be a read error. This chain uses TRBV20-1 with TRBJ2-2, with 9 bases matching TRBD2. This CDR3 has 17 residues. The germline V gene has CDR1 DFQATT and CDR2 SNEGSKA (reference sequence). In nucleotides, the CDR3 is TGCAGTGCTAGAGTCGCGGCTAGCGGGACCCACACCGGGGAGCTGCTTTTT. As protein: CSARVAASGTHTGELLF.

The rearrangement uses TRBV11-1 and TRBJ1-1; 10 bases match TRBD1. Germline values: CDR1 SGHAT, CDR2 FQDESV (reference sequence). Trimming cost V 6 bases and J 0 bases; bases outside gene matches: 7. This CDR3 has 16 residues. CDR3 DNA sequence: TGTGCCAGCAGGCCACGGACAGGGGGAATGAACACTGAAGCTTTCTTT. It encodes CASRPRTGGMNTEAFF.

The rearrangement joins TRBV7-9 to TRBJ2-7; 12 bases are shared with TRBD1. V lost 5 bases and J lost 9; bases outside the gene matches: 11. The CDR3 spans 15 residues. Germline CDR1 and CDR2: SEHNR and FQNEAQ (reference sequence). CDR3 sequence (DNA): TGTGCCAGCAGCCAAGTTGGGACAGGGGGCTCTAGGCAGTACTTC. It is translated as CASSQVGTGGSRQYF.

Ten or more counts support this clonotype. V is TRBV9 and J is TRBJ1-6, with 9 bases matching TRBD1. Germline V lookup: CDR1 SGDLS, CDR2 YYNGEE. J gave up 5 bases and V 3 bases, and 6 bases lay outside the gene matches. CDR3 length: 16 residues. This CDR3 is CASSGGQGGNNSPLHF. Written as DNA, the CDR3 is TGTGCCAGCAGCGGGGGACAGGGCGGGAATAATTCACCCCTCCACTTT.

This clonotype came up a few times. The chain employs TRBV25-1 and TRBJ2-5; D perhaps matches TRBD1 (6 bases). The V end lost 8 bases, the J end lost 5 bases, and 12 bases lay between the germline ends. This CDR3 contains 12 residues. The V gene's germline CDR1 is MGHDK and CDR2 SYGVNS. The CDR3 reads CASGPGAETQYF. For the CDR3, the DNA is TGTGCCAGCGGACCAGGGGCGGAGACCCAGTACTTC.

This clonotype has only a few counts. The chain is built from TRBV12-5 and TRBJ1-1; D uncertain. The CDR3 has 15 residues. From germline, CDR1 is LGHNT and CDR2 FRNRAP. V was cut by 4 bases and J by 0 bases, with 12 bases left in between. CDR3 sequence (DNA): TGTGCTAGTGGTTCCTACTCTGAAATGAACACTGAAGCTTTCTTT. As protein: CASGSYSEMNTEAFF.

Comments on this clonotype: A single base separates this from a much larger clone, so it may be a read error. Without the conserved terminal phenylalanine or tryptophan, this CDR3 likely stems from a read error. This rearrangement joins TRBV9 to TRBJ1-4; D is unclear. CDR3 length equals 15 residues. Trimming stripped 0 bases from V and 0 bases from J, with 6 bases between. Per the germline V gene, CDR1 is SGDLS and CDR2 is YYNGEE. For the CDR3, the DNA is TGTGCCAGCAGCGTAGGGCTATCAACTAATGAAAAACTGTTTCTT. This translates into CASSVGLSTNEKLFL.

This clonotype was detected only once. The V call is TRBV20-1, the J call TRBJ2-7; a possible D gene is TRBD1 (6 bases). The CDR3 contains 14 residues. In germline, CDR1 is DFQATT, CDR2 SNEGSKA (reference sequence). The V and J ends lost 4 bases and 2 bases respectively, with 15 bases between them. This chain's CDR3 is CSAILGTNTYEQYF. CDR3 DNA: TGCAGTGCTATTCTCGGGACAAACACCTACGAGCAGTACTTC.

This clonotype was counted many times. The V and J genes are TRBV30 and TRBJ2-7; no firm D call. With 0 bases removed from V and 6 bases from J, the gap between germline ends came to 6 bases. There are 11 residues in the CDR3. The V gene's germline CDR1 is GTSNPN and CDR2 SVGIG (reference sequence). The CDR3 nucleotides read TGTGCCTGGAGTGTGGCCCTCGAGCAGTACTTC. Protein: CAWSVALEQYF. The full variable domain, with the rest looked up from reference TRBV30 and TRBJ2-7, is SQTIHQWPATLVQPVGSPLSLECTVEGTSNPNLYWYRQAAGRGLQLLFYSVGIGQISSEVPQNLSASRPQDRQFILSSKKLLLSDSGFYLCAWSVALEQYFGPGTRLTVT.

CDR3 sequence: CASGPPRDGDTEAFF. CDR3 DNA: TGTGCCAGCGGTCCCCCCCGGGACGGAGACACTGAAGCTTTCTTT. The rearrangement uses TRBV19 and TRBJ1-1, with a tentative D call TRBD1 (5 bases). The CDR3 totals 15 residues. The V and J ends lost 9 bases and 3 bases respectively, with 20 bases between them. CDR1 and CDR2 from the germline V gene are LNHDA and SQIVND (reference sequence). Together with reference TRBV19 and TRBJ1-1, the CDR3 gives the full variable domain: DGGITQSPKYLFRKEGQNVTLSCEQNLNHDAMYWYRQDPGQGLRLIYYSQIVNDFQKGDIAEGYSVSREKKESFPLTVTSAQKNPTAFYLCASGPPRDGDTEAFFGQGTRLTVV.

This clonotype was detected many times. This rearrangement joins TRBV11-2 to TRBJ2-3; no definite D call. CDR1 is SGHAT and CDR2 is FQNNGV in the germline V gene. V gave up 4 bases and J gave up 0 bases, with 20 bases separating them. The CDR3 contains 18 residues. The CDR3 loop is CASSSLERGPSSTDTQYF. The DNA for the CDR3 is TGTGCCAGCAGCTCCCTAGAACGAGGACCTTCTAGCACAGATACGCAGTATTTT.

V is TRBV12-3 or TRBV12-4 and J is TRBJ2-7; 8 nucleotides align to TRBD2. The CDR3 runs 14 residues. V lost 7 bases, J lost 1 base, and 6 bases stayed unmatched. DNA for the CDR3: TGTGCCAGCAACCCCGGGGGGGGGTCCTACGAGCAGTACTTC. Amino acid sequence: CASNPGGGSYEQYF.

V gene TRBV24-1 combines with J gene TRBJ2-3; 14 bases map to TRBD2. Looked up from germline, CDR1 is KGHDR and CDR2 is SFDVKD. V gave up 10 bases and J gave up 3 bases; unmatched junction bases: 5. The CDR3 is made up of 15 amino acids. CDR3: CATAGLAGGTDTQYF. The CDR3 DNA reads as TGTGCCACTGCTGGACTAGCGGGAGGAACAGATACGCAGTATTTT.

This clonotype showed up many times. This sequence joins TRBV7-8 and TRBJ2-1; 7 positions agree with TRBD2. This CDR3 comprises 15 residues. CDR1 is SGHVS, CDR2 FQNEAQ, per germline. After removal of 0 bases from V and 5 bases from J, the junction contained 4 bases not matched to a gene. Here the CDR3 reads CASSLAGRANNEQFF. The DNA for the CDR3 is TGTGCCAGCAGCTTAGCAGGGAGGGCCAACAATGAGCAGTTCTTC.

This clonotype was detected many times. The chain recombines TRBV24-1 with TRBJ2-2, with 10 bases matching TRBD2. The V gene end was trimmed by 3 bases and the J gene end by 0 bases; junction bases not matched to a gene: 3. Looked up from germline, CDR1 is KGHDR and CDR2 is SFDVKD. The CDR3 is made up of 17 amino acids. In DNA, the CDR3 is TGTGCCACCAGTGATCCTACTAGCGGGACGAACACCGGGGAGCTGTTTTTT. Amino acids: CATSDPTSGTNTGELFF.